Presented here are 24 T cell receptor beta chains from one specimen sequenced in a study of blood T cell repertoires in COVID-19. Produced via immunoSEQ multiplex PCR; TCRdb's table is partial and in-frame only. The sample shows 200,000 to 250,000 clones, around nine tenths of them seen only once. The material sequenced was peripheral blood. All receptors derive from a man in his 60s who had recovered from COVID-19.

The CDR3 loop is CASSLDGDRSSDTQYF. The CDR3 DNA follows: TGCGCCAGCAGCTTGGATGGGGACAGGAGTTCAGATACGCAGTATTTT. The gene calls are TRBV5-1 and TRBJ2-3, with TRBD1 matching over 8 bases. This CDR3 has 16 amino acids. V trimming: 0 bases; J trimming: 4 bases; junction bases outside the gene matches: 7. Germline CDR1 is SGHRS and CDR2 is YFSETQ.

The rearrangement uses TRBV25-1 and TRBJ2-7, with 8 bases fitting TRBD2. Germline lookup yields CDR1 MGHDK and CDR2 SYGVNS. The CDR3 contains 14 residues. With V trimmed by 5 bases and J by 4 bases, 7 bases remained unmatched. CDR3 in amino acids: CASSTSGALYEQYF. The CDR3 bases are TGTGCCAGCAGTACTAGCGGAGCTCTTTACGAGCAGTACTTC.

Details on this clone: Other DNA variants within this sample encode the same CDR3. The chain employs TRBV5-1 and TRBJ2-7, with D hard to call. Trimming took 0 bases from V and 1 from J, leaving 11 bases between them. The CDR3 runs 15 residues. Germline V lookup: CDR1 SGHRS, CDR2 YFSETQ. The CDR3 sequence: CASSLGGTSSYEQYF. CDR3 nucleotide sequence: TGCGCCAGCAGCTTGGGCGGAACTTCTTCCTACGAGCAGTACTTC. The full variable domain, rest sourced from reference TRBV5-1 and TRBJ2-7, is KAGVTQTPRYLIKTRGQQVTLSCSPISGHRSVSWYQQTPGQGLQFLFEYFSETQRNKGNFPGRFSGRQFSNSRSEMNVSTLELGDSALYLCASSLGGTSSYEQYFGPGTRLTVT.

The chain has TRBV2 and TRBJ2-7, with TRBD2 matching over 9 bases. Per the germline V gene, CDR1 is SNHLY and CDR2 is FYNNEI. The CDR3 totals 15 residues. V gave up 7 bases and J gave up 4 bases; unmatched junction bases: 11. CDR3 region: CASTLAGAGGYEQYF. CDR3 nucleotides: TGTGCCAGCACTTTAGCGGGGGCCGGTGGGTACGAGCAGTACTTC. Variable domain in full (rest from reference TRBV2 and TRBJ2-7): EPEVTQTPSHQVTQMGQEVILRCVPISNHLYFYWYRQILGQKVEFLVSFYNNEISEKSEIFDDQFSVERPDGSNFTLKIRSTKLEDSAMYFCASTLAGAGGYEQYFGPGTRLTVT.

CDR3 loop: CASSIESGGSSPLHF. The CDR3 DNA sequence: TGTGCCAGTAGTATAGAGTCAGGGGGCAGTTCACCCCTCCACTTT. The rearrangement links TRBV19 to TRBJ1-6, with 8 bases identical to TRBD1. J gave up 9 bases and V 0 bases, and 4 bases lay outside the gene matches. The germline gives CDR1 LNHDA, CDR2 SQIVND (reference sequence). The CDR3 length is 15 residues.

The CDR3 DNA reads as TGTGCCAGTAGTATAGATCGGGGGACAGGCCTCACAGATACGCAGTATTTT. It encodes CASSIDRGTGLTDTQYF. This chain links TRBV19 with TRBJ2-3; 8 nucleotides align to TRBD1. Trimming removed 0 bases from V and 2 bases from J; junction bases left unmatched: 7. There are 17 residues in the CDR3. Germline V gene data show CDR1 as LNHDA and CDR2 as SQIVND (reference sequence).

The gene calls are TRBV7-2 and TRBJ1-2, with D possibly being TRBD1 (6 bases). Per the germline V gene, CDR1 is SGHTA and CDR2 is FQGNSA. Deletions cut 3 bases from V and 5 bases from J, with 13 bases between. CDR3 size: 14 residues. DNA of the CDR3: TGTGCCAGCAGCTTCGGGGGGGGCCGATATGGCTACACCTTC. This encodes CASSFGGGRYGYTF.

This clone has a handful of counts. The chain employs TRBV5-4 and TRBJ2-6; a weak D match, TRBD1 (6 bases). The CDR3 contains 16 residues. Germline V gene sequence: CDR1 SGHNT, CDR2 YYREEE (reference sequence). Trimming shortened V by 0 bases and J by 2 bases, and 9 bases separated the two germline ends. CDR3 protein: CASSLARGTGANVLTF. In DNA, the CDR3 is TGTGCCAGCAGCTTGGCCAGGGGTACTGGGGCCAACGTCCTGACTTTC.

This sequence joins TRBV9 and TRBJ2-3; 7 bases map to TRBD1. Germline CDR1 is SGDLS and CDR2 is YYNGEE. The V segment lost 4 bases and the J segment 5 bases; nucleotides outside the gene matches: 4. This CDR3 spans 13 amino acids. For the CDR3, the DNA is TGTGCCAGCAGCTCGGGACAGAGAGATACGCAGTATTTT. It specifies CASSSGQRDTQYF.

The chain links TRBV7-8 to TRBJ2-7; 15 positions match TRBD2. The V gene's germline CDR1 is SGHVS and CDR2 FQNEAQ. The V segment lost 5 bases and the J segment 6 bases; nucleotides outside the gene matches: 17. This CDR3 is 19 amino acids long. The DNA of the CDR3 is TGTGCCAGCAGCCCTAATCGACGGACTAGCGGGAGGGCCCCCTCCGAGCAGTACTTC. Translating gives CASSPNRRTSGRAPSEQYF.

A remark on this clone: This sample includes further DNA sequences coding for the same CDR3. The V call is TRBV28, the J call TRBJ2-7, with D hard to call. Trimming shortened V by 6 bases and J by 1 base, and 7 bases separated the two germline ends. CDR3 length: 12 residues. CDR1 is MDHEN, CDR2 SYDVKM, per germline. The CDR3 coding sequence is TGTGCCAGCAGCGCCGGTTCCTACGAGCAGTACTTC. Translation: CASSAGSYEQYF. The variable domain in full, with the rest retrieved from reference TRBV28 and TRBJ2-7, is DVKVTQSSRYLVKRTGEKVFLECVQDMDHENMFWYRQDPGLGLRLIYFSYDVKMKEKGDIPEGYSVSREKKERFSLILESASTNQTSMYLCASSAGSYEQYFGPGTRLTVT.

The J gene is TRBJ2-7, the V gene TRBV3-1 (or the pseudogene TRBV3-2), with 12 bases identical to TRBD2. Per germline, CDR1 LGHDT and CDR2 YNNKEL (reference sequence). Trimming took 3 bases from V and 2 from J; bases not matched to a gene: 8. The CDR3 is made up of 17 amino acids. This CDR3 is CASSQKTTSGSPYEQYF. The DNA of the CDR3 is TGTGCCAGCAGCCAGAAAACGACTAGCGGGAGCCCCTACGAGCAGTACTTC.

This clone was counted a single time. Other DNA sequences of this sample code for an identical CDR3. The rearrangement joins TRBV3-1 (or the pseudogene TRBV3-2) to TRBJ1-1; D is uncertain. The CDR3 totals 13 residues. CDR1 LGHDT and CDR2 YNNKEL come from the germline V gene (reference sequence). Trimming cost V 4 bases and J 3 bases, with 9 bases left between them. CDR3 protein: CASSLRRDTEAFF. CDR3 DNA: TGTGCCAGCAGCCTTCGACGGGACACTGAAGCTTTCTTT.

V is TRBV11-1 and J is TRBJ2-1, with 8 bases fitting TRBD2. The V gene's germline CDR1 is SGHAT and CDR2 FQDESV (reference sequence). This CDR3 comprises 16 residues. V shed 4 bases, J shed 2 bases, and the junction held 7 bases outside the gene matches. The CDR3 DNA follows: TGTGCCAGCAGCTCCCGAGCGGGGGCTACCTACAATGAGCAGTTCTTC. Amino acid sequence: CASSSRAGATYNEQFF. Looking up the rest from reference TRBV11-1 and TRBJ2-1 gives the full variable domain: EAEVAQSPRYKITEKSQAVAFWCDPISGHATLYWYRQILGQGPELLVQFQDESVVDDSQLPKDRFSAERLKGVDSTLKIQPAELGDSAMYLCASSSRAGATYNEQFFGPGTRLTVL.

This chain connects TRBV2 to TRBJ2-1; 10 bases agree with TRBD2. The J segment lost 10 bases and the V segment lost 2 bases, leaving 8 bases of the junction unmatched. Germline values: CDR1 SNHLY, CDR2 FYNNEI. This CDR3 has 15 residues. CDR3 protein: CASSEPSGSLGEQFF. As DNA, the CDR3 is TGTGCCAGCAGTGAACCTAGCGGGAGTCTTGGGGAGCAGTTCTTC.

The gene calls are TRBV29-1 and TRBJ1-1; 10 bases are shared with TRBD1. The CDR3 runs to 14 residues. Germline values: CDR1 SQVTM, CDR2 ANQGSEA. With V trimmed by 5 bases and J by 5 bases, 8 bases remained unmatched. The CDR3 sequence: CSVSRQGAKTEAFF. The CDR3 bases are TGCAGCGTTTCGAGACAGGGGGCTAAGACTGAAGCTTTCTTT.

The J gene is TRBJ1-3, the V gene TRBV7-3; TRBD1 matches at 9 bases. This CDR3 contains 15 residues. CDR1 SGHTA and CDR2 FQGTGA come from the germline V gene. V lost 5 bases to trimming and J lost 3 bases; unmatched junction nucleotides: 5. Here the CDR3 DNA reads TGTGCCAGCAGCCCCGGGACAGGGAGTGGAAACACCATATATTTT. It encodes CASSPGTGSGNTIYF.

The chain has TRBV21-1 and TRBJ2-7; the table's D gene call, TRBD2, was not cross checked with the DNA. TRBV21-1 is classified as a pseudogene. The CDR3 contains 21 residues. This CDR3 reads CASSKVDSGSPEVTRDYEQYF. The CDR3, as DNA: TGTGCCAGCAGCAAAGTGGACAGCGGGAGCCCAGAGGTCACTAGGGACTACGAGCAGTACTTC.

V and J are TRBV6-5 and TRBJ2-3; 7 positions match TRBD2. The germline V gene encodes CDR1 MNHEY and CDR2 SVGAGI. V lost 9 bases to trimming and J lost 3 bases; unmatched junction nucleotides: 9. The CDR3 extends over 14 amino acids. This chain's CDR3 is CASGGDAVTDTQYF. The CDR3 bases are TGTGCCAGTGGGGGGGATGCTGTTACAGATACGCAGTATTTT.

V is TRBV4-1 and J is TRBJ2-5; 12 bases are a match to TRBD1. The V and J ends lost 4 bases and 4 bases, in that order; junction bases with no gene match: 7. CDR3 length: 16 amino acids. Germline V gene lookup returns CDR1 MGHRA and CDR2 YSYEKL. CDR3 DNA sequence: TGCGCCAGCAGCCGGGGACAGGGGGCATTGGGAGAGACCCAGTACTTC. Translated: CASSRGQGALGETQYF.

J is TRBJ2-3 and V is TRBV11-2; tentative D call: TRBD1 (5 bases). V shed 3 bases and J shed 0 bases, with 7 bases lying between them. The germline CDR1 and CDR2 sequences are SGHAT and FQNNGV. This CDR3 contains 14 residues. The CDR3 DNA reads as TGTGCCAGCAGCTTTACAGGTAGCACAGATACGCAGTATTTT. Its translation is CASSFTGSTDTQYF.

This clone was seen just once. Other DNA sequences from this sample encode an identical CDR3 as well. The chain uses TRBV19 and TRBJ1-1; the D gene is possibly TRBD1 (6 bases). V was trimmed by 3 bases and J by 6 bases, leaving 11 bases between them. The germline gives CDR1 LNHDA, CDR2 SQIVND (reference sequence). The CDR3 sequence is 13 residues long. The CDR3 spells CASSIQGRAEAFF. CDR3 DNA sequence: TGTGCCAGTAGTATCCAGGGGCGGGCTGAAGCTTTCTTT. The complete variable domain, with remaining parts taken from reference TRBV19 and TRBJ1-1, reads DGGITQSPKYLFRKEGQNVTLSCEQNLNHDAMYWYRQDPGQGLRLIYYSQIVNDFQKGDIAEGYSVSREKKESFPLTVTSAQKNPTAFYLCASSIQGRAEAFFGQGTRLTVV.

CDR3 sequence reads: CASSQDRREQYF. DNA of the CDR3: TGTGCCAGCAGCCAAGATCGGCGGGAGCAGTACTTC. This chain joins TRBV3-1 (or the pseudogene TRBV3-2) and TRBJ2-7; D remains unclear. In germline, CDR1 is LGHDT, CDR2 YNNKEL (reference sequence). V lost 0 bases, J lost 7 bases, and 7 bases lay in between. The CDR3 is 12 residues long.

V and J are TRBV7-9 and TRBJ2-5; tentatively, D is TRBD2 (6 bases). The germline CDR1 and CDR2 sequences are SEHNR and FQNEAQ (reference sequence). The germline V and J ends were trimmed by 11 bases and 5 bases, with 24 bases remaining between them. The CDR3 spans 15 residues. CDR3 in amino acids: CAGSPGTALKETQYF. As DNA, the CDR3 is TGTGCCGGAAGCCCGGGGACTGCCCTAAAGGAGACCCAGTACTTC.